The 11 T cell receptor beta chains given below trace back to one sample, sequenced in a study of blood T cell repertoires in COVID-19. Method: immunoSEQ multiplex PCR; TCRdb's copy keeps in-frame clones and lacks some. The sample records 85,000 to 130,000 clones, over 75% being singletons. Sequencing used peripheral blood. The receptors here all came from a human donor in a cohort sampled during active COVID-19.

This chain's CDR3 is CASSQDQGLGTDTQYF. In nucleotides, the CDR3 is TGTGCCAGCAGCCAAGATCAGGGGTTGGGGACAGATACGCAGTATTTT. The genes are TRBV4-2 and TRBJ2-3; possible D gene TRBD1, 6 bases. CDR3 length equals 16 residues. V was cut by 0 bases and J by 3 bases, with 13 bases left in between. CDR1 LGHNA and CDR2 YNFKEQ come from the germline V gene.

V and J are TRBV4-3 and TRBJ2-7; 7 nucleotides align to TRBD1. Trimming removed 1 base from V and 9 bases from J; junction bases left unmatched: 12. Germline-derived CDR1 and CDR2 are LGHNA and YSLEER. This CDR3 has 15 amino acids. CDR3 DNA: TGCGCCAGCAGCCAAGGCCGGGACAGCTCGGTGGGGCAGTACTTC. The encoded protein is CASSQGRDSSVGQYF.

The chain has TRBV12-3 or TRBV12-4 and TRBJ1-1, with TRBD1 matching over 11 bases. The length of the CDR3 is 13 residues. Losses at the gene ends were 7 bases for V and 6 bases for J; bases not matched to a gene: 4. CDR3 sequence (DNA): TGTGCCAGCACCTGGACAGGGGGCCCTGAAGCTTTCTTT. As protein: CASTWTGGPEAFF.

This chain connects TRBV29-1 to TRBJ2-7; TRBD2 matches at 8 bases. The CDR3 is 16 residues long. Germline trimming cut 3 bases from V and 0 bases from J; bases unmatched to any gene: 10. Germline lookup yields CDR1 SQVTM and CDR2 ANQGSEA. The CDR3 spells CSVEDPTSGHSYEQYF. CDR3 DNA sequence: TGCAGCGTTGAGGACCCTACTAGCGGACACTCCTACGAGCAGTACTTC.

Notes on this clone: The identical CDR3 is also encoded by other nucleotide sequences in the sample. This chain links TRBV30 with TRBJ1-1; D gene ambiguous. There are 11 residues in the CDR3. Germline values: CDR1 GTSNPN, CDR2 SVGIG (reference sequence). The ends were cut back, 0 bases at V and 5 bases at J, with 4 bases in the middle. In DNA form, the CDR3 reads TGTGCCTGGAGTGTACAGACTGAAGCTTTCTTT. Encoded protein: CAWSVQTEAFF.

The rearrangement uses TRBV6-1 and TRBJ1-5, with a tentative D call TRBD1 (6 bases). Deletions cut 1 base from V and 1 base from J, with 11 bases between. The CDR3 is 16 amino acids. Germline CDR1 and CDR2: MNHNS and SASEGT. The CDR3 DNA reads TGTGCCAGCAGTGAAGGCCCAAGGGGGAGCAATCAGCCCCAGCATTTT. Amino acids: CASSEGPRGSNQPQHF.

This sequence joins TRBV5-1 and TRBJ2-3; D possibly corresponds to TRBD2 (6 bases). Germline lookup yields CDR1 SGHRS and CDR2 YFSETQ. CDR3 length: 14 residues. Trimming left V 5 bases short and J 2 bases short, with 12 bases between. CDR3: CASRPGLSTDTQYF. The CDR3 DNA is TGCGCCAGCAGACCGGGACTTTCCACAGATACGCAGTATTTT.

The rearrangement links TRBV6-5 to TRBJ2-1, with 9 bases matching TRBD2. CDR3 length: 15 amino acids. CDR1 is MNHEY and CDR2 is SVGAGI in the germline V gene. Trimming took 2 bases from V and 7 from J; bases not matched to a gene: 6. This CDR3 reads CASSYGGGARNEQFF. DNA for the CDR3: TGTGCCAGCAGTTACGGCGGGGGGGCCAGGAATGAGCAGTTCTTC.

The rearrangement uses TRBV24-1 and TRBJ1-3, with a tentative D call TRBD1 (6 bases). Germline lookup yields CDR1 KGHDR and CDR2 SFDVKD. This CDR3 is 18 amino acids long. V was shortened by 5 bases and J by 0 bases, with 19 bases between the two germline ends. CDR3 amino acids: CATSGSNGTPVSGNTIYF. CDR3 DNA sequence: TGTGCCACCAGTGGGTCGAACGGGACACCGGTCTCTGGAAACACCATATATTTT.

The genes are TRBV3-1 (or the pseudogene TRBV3-2) and TRBJ2-5; 9 bases fit TRBD1. Germline assignment: CDR1 LGHDT and CDR2 YNNKEL (reference sequence). Trimming took 4 bases from V and 2 from J; bases not matched to a gene: 23. CDR3 length: 21 residues. Here the CDR3 DNA reads TGTGCCAGCAGCCCTCCCTCCCGGGACAGGGAGATGTCATGGGGGCAAGAGACCCAGTACTTC. This sequence encodes CASSPPSRDREMSWGQETQYF.

On this clone: Other nucleotide sequences in the sample specify the same CDR3. V usage is TRBV27 and J usage is TRBJ1-2; TRBD1 matches 7 bases. After removal of 2 bases from V and 6 bases from J, the junction contained 0 bases not matched to a gene. Germline V lookup: CDR1 MNHEY, CDR2 SMNVEV (reference sequence). This CDR3 is built from 12 residues. The CDR3 loop is CASSLTGDGYTF. Written as DNA, the CDR3 is TGTGCCAGCAGTTTAACAGGGGATGGCTACACCTTC.